These 5 T cell receptor beta chains were sequenced from one sample in a study of blood T cell repertoires in COVID-19. Assay: immunoSEQ multiplex PCR; the TCRdb copy retains only in-frame clones and omits some. The sample lists some 86,000 clones; more than 75% were seen once. Material: peripheral blood. All receptors derive from a woman in her seventies with acute or convalescent COVID-19.

This sequence joins TRBV5-8 and TRBJ1-5, with D uncertain. Trimming stripped 5 bases from V and 0 bases from J, with 3 bases between. This CDR3 has 12 residues. Germline CDR1 SGHTS, CDR2 YDEGEE. CDR3: CASSHSNQPQHF. The CDR3 bases are TGTGCCAGCAGTCATAGCAATCAGCCCCAGCATTTT. The full variable domain, completed using reference TRBV5-8 and TRBJ1-5, is EAGVTQSPTHLIKTRGQQATLRCSPISGHTSVYWYQQALGLGLQFLLWYDEGEERNRGNFPPRFSGRQFPNYSSELNVNALELEDSALYLCASSHSNQPQHFGDGTRLSIL.

This clone was counted between two and nine times. The gene calls are TRBV29-1 and TRBJ1-2; unclear D gene. The CDR3 has 11 residues. Germline V CDR1 and CDR2: SQVTM, ANQGSEA. V gave up 4 bases and J gave up 4 bases, with 7 bases separating them. This CDR3 is CSVGHSYGYTF. The DNA of the CDR3 is TGCAGCGTTGGACATAGCTATGGCTACACCTTC.

V gene TRBV7-6 combines with J gene TRBJ2-3; 10 nucleotides agree with TRBD2. CDR1 is SGHVS and CDR2 is FNYEAQ in the germline V gene. The ends lost 2 bases at V and 4 bases at J; junction bases unmatched: 12. The CDR3 is made up of 18 amino acids. CDR3 DNA: TGTGCCAGCAGCTTATGGGACGACTTAGCGGGAGGCTCAGATACGCAGTATTTT. Translating gives CASSLWDDLAGGSDTQYF. Combining the CDR3 with reference TRBV7-6 and TRBJ2-3 gives the whole variable domain GAGVSQSPRYKVTKRGQDVALRCDPISGHVSLYWYRQALGQGPEFLTYFNYEAQQDKSGLPNDRFSAERPEGSISTLTIQRTEQRDSAMYRCASSLWDDLAGGSDTQYFGPGTRLTVL.

CDR3 bases: TGTGCCAGCAGTATACAGGGGGATTTTAATTCACCCCTCCACTTT. Protein product: CASSIQGDFNSPLHF. The chain is built from TRBV27 and TRBJ1-6; 8 nucleotides align to TRBD1. The CDR3 contains 15 residues. In germline, CDR1 is MNHEY, CDR2 SMNVEV (reference sequence). J was trimmed by 6 bases and V by 5 bases; bases with no gene match: 6.

The chain carries TRBV7-9 and TRBJ1-1; D call uncertain. Trimming stripped 4 bases from V and 0 bases from J, with 9 bases between. The CDR3 is made up of 14 amino acids. Germline CDR1 reads SEHNR; CDR2 reads FQNEAQ (reference sequence). The CDR3 loop is CASSYSTVNTEAFF. CDR3 nucleotide sequence: TGTGCCAGCAGCTATTCGACTGTGAACACTGAAGCTTTCTTT.